This T cell receptor beta chain was captured in a study of blood T cell repertoires in COVID-19. The authors' processing: From reference gene primer amplification, estimates of nucleated cell counts were derived. This table comes from immunoSEQ multiplex PCR, and its TCRdb copy is limited to in-frame clones, with some not included. V, J and clone size were drawn from that table, and D and trimming were deduced from the DNA. Here the sample spans 150,000 to 200,000 clones, roughly 83% being singletons. Only a few counts were recorded for this clone. CDR3 length: 13 amino acids. V shed 5 bases and J 7 bases; nucleotides not matched to a gene: 5. Looked up from germline, CDR1 is MNHEY and CDR2 is SVGAGI. Grouping used clinical history reported by participants in a survey and questionnaire. Two negative PCRs, clearance, or symptom resolution were required of recovered Cohort 3 donors.

V gene TRBV6-5 combines with J gene TRBJ1-2; 9 positions agree with TRBD1. The source material was PBMCs or T cells enriched from blood (not recorded which). The sequence came from a woman between 25 and 40 years old who had recovered from COVID-19. The CDR3 coding sequence is TGTGCCAGCAGTCCTACAGGGGGCGGTGGCTACACCTTC. Amino acid sequence: CASSPTGGGGYTF.